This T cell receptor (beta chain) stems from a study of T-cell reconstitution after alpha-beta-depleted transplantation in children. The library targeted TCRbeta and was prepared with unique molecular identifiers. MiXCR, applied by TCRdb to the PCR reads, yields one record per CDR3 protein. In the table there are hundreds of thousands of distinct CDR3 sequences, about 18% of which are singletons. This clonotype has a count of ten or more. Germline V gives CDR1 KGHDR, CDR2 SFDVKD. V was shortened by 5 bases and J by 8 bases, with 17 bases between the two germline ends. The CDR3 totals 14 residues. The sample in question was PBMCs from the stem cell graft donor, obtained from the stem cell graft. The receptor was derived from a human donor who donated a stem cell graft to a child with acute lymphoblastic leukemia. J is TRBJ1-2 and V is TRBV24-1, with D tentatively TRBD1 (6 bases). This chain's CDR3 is CATSARQGSYGYTF. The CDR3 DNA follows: TGTGCCACCAGTGCTCGCCAGGGGTCTTACGGCTACACCTTC.